This T cell receptor (beta chain) was identified during a study of Graves' ophthalmopathy and Graves' hyperthyroidism (dated by TCRdb to about 2018). For the wider study: Peripheral blood was collected at initial diagnosis, prior to any treatment. The study used TCR beta repertoire signatures to distinguish Graves' ophthalmopathy from Graves' hyperthyroidism and to predict progression to ophthalmopathy. In total, 135 blood samples were TCR-sequenced: 43 ophthalmopathy, some 75 hyperthyroidism and about 17 hyperthyroidism-to-ophthalmopathy patients. To explore V-J signatures distinguishing ophthalmopathy from hyperthyroidism, a discovery set of around 97 patients (roughly 44 ophthalmopathy, some 57 stable hyperthyroidism) was enrolled. The independent validation cohort included 18 hyperthyroidism patients plus 17 patients who later progressed from hyperthyroidism to ophthalmopathy. In five or six hyperthyroidism patients, the T-cell repertoires found in thyroid tissue were compared with those found in blood. Following sampling, methimazole starting at 30 mg daily was administered to hyperthyroidism patients, and high-dose intravenous methylprednisolone was administered to ophthalmopathy patients. General study outcomes and caveats: In validation, the model predicted ophthalmopathy progression with about 71% sensitivity and roughly 72% specificity; roughly eleven predicted patients were CT-confirmed with GO in a median of about 7.1 months. Most expanded thyroid clonotypes with frequency above 0.001 were also detected in blood, suggesting blood repertoires may reflect the thyroid immune response. No statistical method was used to set the sample size in advance, and the investigators knew which group each participant was assigned to. The 13-signature model separated ophthalmopathy from stable hyperthyroidism with around 90% sensitivity and about 81% specificity in cross-validation, and 80%/75% in the test set.

In its sample, this clonotype was seen many times. It has no known antigen specificity. Base qualities are missing; no much larger clone stands one base away. From cysteine to phenylalanine, the CDR3 is 14 amino acids long. Of all the DNA, just the CDR3 is kept, 42 bases in frame from base 1. Germline trimming: 1 base from V, 3 bases from J; junction bases outside gene matches: 1. For CDR1 and CDR2, the germline V gene lists SGHTA and FQGNSA. A patient counted as having stable hyperthyroidism if there was no progression to ophthalmopathy within 18 months of follow-up. The hyperthyroidism patients were 18 to 65 years old and newly diagnosed, with a disease duration of less than 2 months. Patients with other autoimmune diseases, uncontrolled infections, pregnancy or lactation were excluded. Clinical symptoms, serum thyroxine, TRAb, thyroid ultrasound and orbital computed tomography were used for diagnosis. Using Ficoll-Paque density gradient centrifugation, PBMCs were isolated from approximately 11 ml of fresh peripheral blood. Total RNA was extracted with Trizol reagent and quality-checked on an Agilent 2100 Bioanalyzer.

For repertoire sequencing, TCR beta CDR3 regions were amplified from RNA transcripts. The first round of RT-PCR was done with HTBI primers and the Qiagen OneStep RT-PCR kit, and was followed by a second round of multiplex PCR, then size selection and purification. Sequencing of the libraries was carried out on an Illumina HiSeq2000 in paired-end mode with 100 bp reads. As for the authors' bioinformatics: Reads were processed with SOAPnuke, discarding reads with adapters, uncalled bases, mean Phred below 15, or no exact constant-primer or identifier match. COPE v1.2.5 was used to merge high-quality paired reads. Unique nucleotide sequences were defined as clonotypes and aligned to IMGT TRB V, D and J references using MiTCR v1.1. The analysis was limited to V-J combinations with a frequency above 0.0001, which together covered over 99% of the repertoires. For each V-J combination, a TCR clonal expansion and chaos score was defined as F50 clonal expansion divided by the chaos observed in the TCRdist matrix. Welch's t-statistics and random forest were used to reduce the features to about 12 V-J combinations, which were then used as input to a naive Bayes classifier. Thyroid-blood repertoire similarity was quantified with the Morisita-Horn index. The public reads were reprocessed in TCRdb via fastp at Q25 and MiXCR, keeping in-frame beta chains. Each entry is one CDR3 protein sequence, shown with its most common DNA and genes. The V and J calls and clone size come from TCRdb's table, not from the authors' own analysis. Across this sample there are 400,000 or so distinct CDR3 sequences, with approximately 18% seen only once. 2.4% of the sample belongs to the ten largest clones.

The sequence came from an adult woman with stable Graves' hyperthyroidism. The sequencing sample was made of peripheral blood. The chain links TRBV7-2 with TRBJ2-7, and TRBD1 matches 9 of the central bases. The CDR3 protein: CASSLVDRGYEQYF. DNA sequence: TGTGCCAGCAGCTTAGTGGACAGGGGCTACGAGCAGTACTTC.